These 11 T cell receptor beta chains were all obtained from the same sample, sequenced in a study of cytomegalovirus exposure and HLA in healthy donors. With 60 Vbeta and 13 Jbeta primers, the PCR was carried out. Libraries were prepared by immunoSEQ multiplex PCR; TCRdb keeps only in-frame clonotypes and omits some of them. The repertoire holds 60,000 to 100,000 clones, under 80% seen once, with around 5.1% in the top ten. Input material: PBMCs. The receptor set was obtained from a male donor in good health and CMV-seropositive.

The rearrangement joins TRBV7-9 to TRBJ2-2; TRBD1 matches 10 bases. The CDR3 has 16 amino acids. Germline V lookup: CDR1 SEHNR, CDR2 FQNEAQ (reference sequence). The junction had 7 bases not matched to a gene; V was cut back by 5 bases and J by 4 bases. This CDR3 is CASSPFRDRGTGELFF. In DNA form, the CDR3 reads TGTGCCAGCAGCCCGTTTAGGGACAGGGGCACCGGGGAGCTGTTTTTT.

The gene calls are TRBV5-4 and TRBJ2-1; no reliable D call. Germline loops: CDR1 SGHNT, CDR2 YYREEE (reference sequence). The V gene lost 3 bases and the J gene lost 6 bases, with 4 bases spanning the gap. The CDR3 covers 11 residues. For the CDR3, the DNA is TGTGCCAGCAGCTCCAGCAATGAGCAGTTCTTC. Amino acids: CASSSSNEQFF.

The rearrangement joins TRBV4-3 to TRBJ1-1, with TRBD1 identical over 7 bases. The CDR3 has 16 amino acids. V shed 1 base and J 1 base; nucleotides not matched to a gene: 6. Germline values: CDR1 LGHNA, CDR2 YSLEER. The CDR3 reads CASSQGGQAGNTEAFF. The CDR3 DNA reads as TGCGCCAGCAGCCAAGGAGGACAGGCTGGGAACACTGAAGCTTTCTTT.

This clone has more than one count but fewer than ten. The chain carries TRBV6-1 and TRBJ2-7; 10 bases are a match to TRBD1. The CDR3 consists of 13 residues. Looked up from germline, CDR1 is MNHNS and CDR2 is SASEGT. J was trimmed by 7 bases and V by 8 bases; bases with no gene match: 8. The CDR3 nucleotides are TGTGCCAGCGCCCGACAGGGGGCAAGAGAGCAGTACTTC. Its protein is CASARQGAREQYF.

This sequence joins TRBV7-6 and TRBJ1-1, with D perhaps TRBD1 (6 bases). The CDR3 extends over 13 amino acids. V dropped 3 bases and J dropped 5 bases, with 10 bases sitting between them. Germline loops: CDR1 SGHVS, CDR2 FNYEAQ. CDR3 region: CASSFGRGTEAFF. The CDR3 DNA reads TGTGCCAGCAGCTTCGGCAGGGGAACTGAAGCTTTCTTT.

CDR3 protein: CASSPKPPGGANTGELFF. Here the CDR3 DNA reads TGTGCCAGCAGCCCGAAACCCCCGGGGGGGGCGAACACCGGGGAGCTGTTTTTT. The chain recombines TRBV7-6 with TRBJ2-2, with 8 bases aligning to TRBD2. CDR3 size: 18 residues. V lost 5 bases, J lost 0 bases, and 11 bases stayed unmatched. Per the germline V gene, CDR1 is SGHVS and CDR2 is FNYEAQ.

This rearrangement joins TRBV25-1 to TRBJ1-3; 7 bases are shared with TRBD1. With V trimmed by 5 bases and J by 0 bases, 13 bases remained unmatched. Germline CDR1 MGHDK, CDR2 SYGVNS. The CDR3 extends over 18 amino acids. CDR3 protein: CASSFRTGSVLSGNTIYF. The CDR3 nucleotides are TGTGCCAGCAGTTTCCGGACAGGCTCCGTTCTCTCTGGAAACACCATATATTTT.

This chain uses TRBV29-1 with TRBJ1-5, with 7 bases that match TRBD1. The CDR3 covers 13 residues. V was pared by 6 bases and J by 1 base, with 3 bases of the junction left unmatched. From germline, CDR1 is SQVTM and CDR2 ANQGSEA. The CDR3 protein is CSVAGGSNQPQHF. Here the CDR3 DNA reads TGCAGCGTCGCAGGGGGGAGCAATCAGCCCCAGCATTTT.

CDR3 residues: CASSGWASGYNEQFF. The CDR3 region has the DNA TGTGCCAGCAGCGGTTGGGCTAGCGGCTACAATGAGCAGTTCTTC. This chain joins TRBV5-6 and TRBJ2-1; 7 bases match TRBD2. This CDR3 has 15 residues. V lost 4 bases to trimming and J lost 3 bases; unmatched junction nucleotides: 7. Germline V gives CDR1 SGHDT, CDR2 YYEEEE.

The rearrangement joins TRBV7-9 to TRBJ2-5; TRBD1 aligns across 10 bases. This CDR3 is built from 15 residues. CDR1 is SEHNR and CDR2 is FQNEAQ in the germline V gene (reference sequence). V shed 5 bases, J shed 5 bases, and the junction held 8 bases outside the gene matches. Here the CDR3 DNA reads TGTGCCAGCAGCGGCGGACAGGGGGTCTCGGAGACCCAGTACTTC. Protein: CASSGGQGVSETQYF. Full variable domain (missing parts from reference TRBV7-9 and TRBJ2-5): DTGVSQNPRHKITKRGQNVTFRCDPISEHNRLYWYRQTLGQGPEFLTYFQNEAQLEKSRLLSDRFSAERPKGSFSTLEIQRTEQGDSAMYLCASSGGQGVSETQYFGPGTRLLVL.

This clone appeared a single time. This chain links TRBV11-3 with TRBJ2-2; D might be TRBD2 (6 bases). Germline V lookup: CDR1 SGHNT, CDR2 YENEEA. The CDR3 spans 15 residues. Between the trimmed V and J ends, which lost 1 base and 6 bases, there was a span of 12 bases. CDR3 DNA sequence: TGTGCCAGCAGCTTAGGCGGCGGGATTGCCGGGGAGCTGTTTTTT. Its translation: CASSLGGGIAGELFF.